These 18 T cell receptor beta chains share one sample of origin, sequenced in a study of circulating CD8 cells and anti-PD-1 response in melanoma. Using roughly 14 ng of total RNA, TCR libraries were made with the QIAseq Immune Repertoire TCR panel. Using its own MiXCR run on the reads, TCRdb lists one record per CDR3 protein. The table has some 320 distinct CDR3 sequences, around 10% seen once. Sorting of live CD3+CD8+TCRalphabeta+ cells by PD-1 and/or TIGIT gave four subsets. The specimen was CD8+ T cells from PBMCs, collected at baseline or after one month of anti-PD-1 therapy (not recorded which). The origin of the receptors is a human donor with melanoma.

This clonotype is medium-sized by share. The rearrangement links TRBV7-9 to TRBJ1-6, with a weak D call TRBD1 (6 bases). From germline, CDR1 is SEHNR and CDR2 FQNEAQ (reference sequence). Trimming removed 5 bases from V and 8 bases from J, with 19 bases in between. CDR3 length: 16 amino acids. In DNA form, the CDR3 reads TGTGCCAGCAGCCCCCTTATATACAGGGCAGATTCACCCCTCCACTTT. Translation: CASSPLIYRADSPLHF.

The V and J genes are TRBV27 and TRBJ2-1; 8 positions agree with TRBD2. The CDR3 is made up of 15 amino acids. J lost 1 base, V lost 5 bases, and 4 bases had no gene match. The V gene's germline CDR1 is MNHEY and CDR2 SMNVEV (reference sequence). Written as DNA, the CDR3 is TGTGCCAGCAGTGCAATAGCGGGGTCCTACAATGAGCAGTTCTTC. Translated: CASSAIAGSYNEQFF.

This clonotype is labeled as large (0.1 to 1%). V usage is TRBV4-2 and J usage is TRBJ2-1, with 9 nucleotides matching TRBD2. Germline loops: CDR1 LGHNA, CDR2 YNFKEQ. The length of the CDR3 is 15 residues. V gave up 0 bases and J gave up 7 bases; unmatched junction bases: 4. The CDR3 region is CASSQDAGGGNEQFF. The CDR3, as DNA: TGTGCCAGCAGCCAAGATGCGGGAGGGGGGAATGAGCAGTTCTTC.

In this sample, this clonotype turned up a few times. This chain uses TRBV7-6 with TRBJ2-7, with TRBD2 identical over 7 bases. J lost 2 bases, V lost 1 base, and 8 bases had no gene match. The germline gives CDR1 SGHVS, CDR2 FNYEAQ. The CDR3 is 16 residues long. The CDR3 nucleotides are TGTGCCAGCAGCTTAGGGGGCGGGGGTACGGCCTACGAGCAGTACTTC. Protein sequence: CASSLGGGGTAYEQYF.

In the case of this clonotype: The junction does not match germline at one end; this may be a read error. This chain joins TRBV6-6 and TRBJ1-2, with a weak D call TRBD1 (5 bases). The CDR3 sequence is 15 residues long. Germline V CDR1 and CDR2: MNHNY, SVGAGI (reference sequence). The CDR3 sequence is CASSTGGEGAYGYTF. The CDR3 DNA is TGCGCCAGCAGTACCGGGGGGGAGGGAGCCTATGGCTACACCTTC.

This clonotype is large. The rearrangement uses TRBV20-1 and TRBJ2-1, with 9 bases aligning to TRBD1. The CDR3 is 15 amino acids. Germline-derived CDR1 and CDR2 are DFQATT and SNEGSKA (reference sequence). V lost 5 bases to trimming and J lost 5 bases; unmatched junction nucleotides: 10. CDR3 sequence (DNA): TGCAGTGCTCCGACGGGACAGGGTTTTGACAATGAGCAGTTCTTC. It specifies CSAPTGQGFDNEQFF.

This clonotype rates as medium-sized. Written as DNA, the CDR3 is TGTGCCAGCAGCCAAGATCGGGGACGAGGGGCCGGGGAGCTGTTTTTT. This sequence encodes CASSQDRGRGAGELFF. The chain is built from TRBV14 and TRBJ2-2; tentatively, D is TRBD1 or TRBD2 (5 bases each). Trimming took 0 bases from V and 6 from J, leaving 14 bases between them. The CDR3 length is 16 residues. The germline gives CDR1 SGHDN, CDR2 FVKESK.

On this clonotype itself: A read error is possible here, since a much larger clone lies one base away. The V and J genes are TRBV5-5 and TRBJ1-2, with D uncertain. Looked up from germline, CDR1 is SGHKS and CDR2 is YYEKEE (reference sequence). V was shortened by 0 bases and J by 6 bases, with 9 bases between the two germline ends. The CDR3 has 13 residues. CDR3 protein: CASSLDLNHGYTF. The CDR3 DNA reads as TGTGCCAGCAGCTTGGACTTAAACCATGGCTACACCTTC.

The gene calls are TRBV19 and TRBJ2-7; D remains ambiguous. The V gene lost 2 bases and the J gene lost 1 base, with 9 bases spanning the gap. This CDR3 is built from 14 residues. CDR1 is LNHDA, CDR2 SQIVND, per germline (reference sequence). CDR3 residues: CASSIRTGSYEQYF. The CDR3 DNA reads TGTGCCAGTAGTATACGGACCGGATCCTACGAGCAGTACTTC.

By sample fraction, this clonotype is medium-sized. This chain uses TRBV9 with TRBJ2-1; TRBD2 matches 13 bases. The germline V gene encodes CDR1 SGDLS and CDR2 YYNGEE. This CDR3 spans 17 amino acids. Germline trimming cut 1 base from V and 9 bases from J; bases unmatched to any gene: 10. In nucleotides, the CDR3 is TGTGCCAGCAGCGTAACTCGCGGGACTAGCGGGGTTATTGAGCAGTTCTTC. It encodes CASSVTRGTSGVIEQFF.

By share, this clonotype ranks as large. The chain links TRBV27 to TRBJ2-1; 9 nucleotides agree with TRBD1. Germline V gene data show CDR1 as MNHEY and CDR2 as SMNVEV (reference sequence). The J segment lost 4 bases and the V segment lost 6 bases, leaving 7 bases of the junction unmatched. The CDR3 is made up of 15 amino acids. The CDR3 reads CASSLDRGAYNEQFF. The CDR3 nucleotides are TGTGCCAGCAGCCTAGACAGGGGGGCGTACAATGAGCAGTTCTTC.

This clonotype is judged large. The chain uses TRBV9 and TRBJ2-2, with 9 bases fitting TRBD2. The germline CDR1 and CDR2 sequences are SGDLS and YYNGEE. The CDR3 is 16 amino acids. The junction had 7 bases not matched to a gene; V was cut back by 0 bases and J by 7 bases. This CDR3 reads CASSVGDSGRFGELFF. In DNA form, the CDR3 reads TGTGCCAGCAGCGTAGGGGATAGCGGGAGATTCGGGGAGCTGTTTTTT.

By share, this clonotype counts as large (0.1 to 1%). The V and J genes are TRBV9 and TRBJ2-3; D remains unclear. The germline CDR1 and CDR2 sequences are SGDLS and YYNGEE. The CDR3 is made up of 16 amino acids. V lost 0 bases and J lost 0, with 11 bases in between. The CDR3 loop reads CASSVARSTSTDTQYF. CDR3 coding DNA: TGTGCCAGCAGCGTAGCTCGTAGTACTAGCACAGATACGCAGTATTTT.

This clonotype is medium-sized (0.01 to 0.1%) within its sample. This sequence joins TRBV5-1 and TRBJ1-3; the D gene is possibly TRBD1 (6 bases). CDR1 is SGHRS and CDR2 is YFSETQ in the germline V gene. The CDR3 has 15 residues. V was shortened by 5 bases and J by 3 bases, with 15 bases between the two germline ends. The CDR3 sequence is CASRRDRSIGNTIYF. The DNA of the CDR3 is TGCGCCAGCAGACGAGACAGGTCCATTGGAAACACCATATATTTT.

As for this clonotype: It is likely a read error: a sequence one base away is far more abundant. The chain has TRBV5-8 and TRBJ2-3; D is possibly TRBD2 (5 bases). Trimming stripped 5 bases from V and 7 bases from J, with 17 bases between. The CDR3 is made up of 14 amino acids. Germline CDR1 and CDR2: SGHTS and YDEGEE. CDR3 sequence: CASRIRGQENTQYF. The DNA of the CDR3 is TGTGCCAGCAGAATCAGAGGGCAGGAGAATACGCAGTATTTT.

Relative to its sample, this clonotype is large. The chain employs TRBV27 and TRBJ2-1, with D maybe TRBD2 (7 bases). Germline values: CDR1 MNHEY, CDR2 SMNVEV (reference sequence). V shed 0 bases and J shed 6 bases, with 18 bases lying between them. The CDR3 is 17 residues long. Here the CDR3 DNA reads TGTGCCAGCAGTTTATCGGGGGCTAGCGGTCTTCGCAATGAGCAGTTCTTC. Protein sequence: CASSLSGASGLRNEQFF.

This clonotype rates as large. V gene TRBV27 combines with J gene TRBJ2-5, with D maybe TRBD1 (5 bases). CDR3 size: 13 residues. V was cut by 7 bases and J by 2 bases, with 11 bases left in between. CDR1 and CDR2 from the germline V gene are MNHEY and SMNVEV (reference sequence). The CDR3 loop is CASTAPGQETQYF. CDR3 DNA: TGTGCCAGCACCGCTCCAGGGCAAGAGACCCAGTACTTC.

By sample share, this clonotype is large. V is TRBV27 and J is TRBJ2-7, with 11 bases lining up with TRBD1. The germline V gene has CDR1 MNHEY and CDR2 SMNVEV (reference sequence). CDR3 length: 16 residues. Trimming removed 5 bases from V and 6 bases from J; junction bases left unmatched: 12. The CDR3 nucleotides are TGTGCCAGCAGTCACACCCGGACAGGGGGCCTCGTCGAGCAGTACTTC. This codes for CASSHTRTGGLVEQYF.